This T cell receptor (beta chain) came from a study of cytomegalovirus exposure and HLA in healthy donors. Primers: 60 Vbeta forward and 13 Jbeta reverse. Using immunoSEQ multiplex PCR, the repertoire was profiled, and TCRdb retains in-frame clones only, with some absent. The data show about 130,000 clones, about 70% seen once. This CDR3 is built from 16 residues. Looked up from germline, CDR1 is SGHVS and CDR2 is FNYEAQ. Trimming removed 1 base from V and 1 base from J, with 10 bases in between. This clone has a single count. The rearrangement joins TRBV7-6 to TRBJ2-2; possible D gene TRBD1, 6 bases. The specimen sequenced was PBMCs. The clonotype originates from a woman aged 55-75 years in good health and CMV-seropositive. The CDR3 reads CASSLVGAENTGELFF. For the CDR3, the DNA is TGTGCCAGCAGCTTAGTGGGGGCAGAGAACACCGGGGAGCTGTTTTTT.